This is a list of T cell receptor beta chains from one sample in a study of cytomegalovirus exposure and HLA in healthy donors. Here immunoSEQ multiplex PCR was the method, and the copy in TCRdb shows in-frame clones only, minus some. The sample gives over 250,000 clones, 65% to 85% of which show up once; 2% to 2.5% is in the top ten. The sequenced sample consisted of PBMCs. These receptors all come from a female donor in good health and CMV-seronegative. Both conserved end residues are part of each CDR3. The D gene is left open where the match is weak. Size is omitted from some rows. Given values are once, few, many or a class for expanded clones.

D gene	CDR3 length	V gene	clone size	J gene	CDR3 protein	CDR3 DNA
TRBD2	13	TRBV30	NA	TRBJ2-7	CAWSAGGDYEQYF	TGTGCCTGGAGTGCGGGAGGGGACTACGAGCAGTACTTC
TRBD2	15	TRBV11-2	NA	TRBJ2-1	CASSYTSGWDNEQFF	TGTGCCAGCAGCTATACTAGCGGGTGGGACAATGAGCAGTTCTTC
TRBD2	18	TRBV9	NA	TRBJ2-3	CASSSPGLAGGQTDTQYF	TGTGCCAGCAGTTCCCCCGGACTAGCGGGAGGGCAAACAGATACGCAGTATTTT
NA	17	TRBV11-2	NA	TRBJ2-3	CASSSLGGGRSTDTQYF	TGTGCCAGCAGCTCCCTGGGTGGAGGCCGATCCACAGATACGCAGTATTTT
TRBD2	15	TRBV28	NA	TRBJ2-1	CASSLTGGPKNEQFF	TGTGCCAGCAGCCTTACGGGAGGGCCGAAGAATGAGCAGTTCTTC
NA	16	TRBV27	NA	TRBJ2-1	CASSPGASGYYNEQFF	TGTGCCAGCAGTCCGGGGGCTAGCGGATACTACAATGAGCAGTTCTTC
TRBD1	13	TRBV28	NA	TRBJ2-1	CASTTGGLNEQFF	TGTGCCAGCACTACAGGGGGGCTCAATGAGCAGTTCTTC
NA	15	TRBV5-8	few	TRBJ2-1	CASSLRIRTGNEQFF	TGTGCCAGCAGCTTAAGGATCAGAACGGGGAATGAGCAGTTCTTC
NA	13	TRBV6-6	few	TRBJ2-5	CASSYPSEETQYF	TGTGCCAGCAGTTACCCCTCCGAGGAGACCCAGTACTTC
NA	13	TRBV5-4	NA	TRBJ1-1	CASSLRREPEAFF	TGTGCCAGCAGCTTGCGTCGGGAGCCTGAAGCTTTCTTT
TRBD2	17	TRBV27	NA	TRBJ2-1	CASSLPKTSGTPDEQFF	TGTGCCAGCAGTTTACCGAAGACTAGCGGGACCCCGGATGAGCAGTTCTTC
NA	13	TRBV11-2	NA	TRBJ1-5	CATSQGSNQPQHF	TGTGCCACCTCACAGGGAAGCAATCAGCCCCAGCATTTT
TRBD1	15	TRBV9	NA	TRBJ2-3	CASSAGQGRTDTQYF	TGTGCCAGCAGCGCGGGACAGGGAAGGACAGATACGCAGTATTTT
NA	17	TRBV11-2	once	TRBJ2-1	CASSSIRMGSSYNEQFF	TGTGCCAGCAGCTCGATACGGATGGGGAGTTCCTACAATGAGCAGTTCTTC
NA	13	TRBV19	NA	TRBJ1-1	CASNQQSGTEAFF	TGTGCCAGTAACCAACAGAGTGGCACTGAAGCTTTCTTT
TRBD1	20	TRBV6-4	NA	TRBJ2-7	CASSDGPRNRDSRISYEQYF	TGTGCCAGCAGTGACGGCCCCCGAAACCGGGACAGCCGAATTTCCTACGAGCAGTACTTC
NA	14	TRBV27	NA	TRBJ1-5	CARTPFWRNQPQHF	TGTGCCAGGACACCTTTTTGGCGCAATCAGCCCCAGCATTTT
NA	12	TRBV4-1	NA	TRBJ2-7	CASSRTGNEQYF	TGCGCCAGCAGCCGAACAGGGAACGAGCAGTACTTC
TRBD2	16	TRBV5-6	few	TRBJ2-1	CASSLAASGRYNEQFF	TGTGCCAGCAGCTTGGCCGCTAGCGGGAGATACAATGAGCAGTTCTTC
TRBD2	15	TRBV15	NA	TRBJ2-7	CATSSRLAGEAEQYF	TGTGCCACCAGCAGCAGACTAGCGGGAGAGGCCGAGCAGTACTTC
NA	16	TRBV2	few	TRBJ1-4	CASSENPAGATEKLFF	TGTGCCAGCAGTGAAAACCCCGCAGGGGCGACTGAAAAACTGTTTTTT
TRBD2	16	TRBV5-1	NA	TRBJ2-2	CASRYLAGVDTGELFF	TGCGCCAGCAGATACCTAGCGGGAGTTGACACCGGGGAGCTGTTTTTT
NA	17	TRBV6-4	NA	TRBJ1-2	CASSGFIPGIRNYGYTF	TGTGCCAGCAGTGGATTCATCCCAGGGATACGAAACTATGGCTACACCTTC
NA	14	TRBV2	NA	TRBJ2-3	CASSGFRATDTQYF	TGTGCCAGCAGTGGATTCAGGGCCACAGATACGCAGTATTTT
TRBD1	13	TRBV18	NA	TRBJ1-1	CASSSDRDTEAFF	TGTGCCAGCTCATCAGACAGGGACACTGAAGCTTTCTTT
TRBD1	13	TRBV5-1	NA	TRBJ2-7	CASSPYRGREQYF	TGCGCCAGCAGCCCCTACAGGGGGCGCGAGCAGTACTTC
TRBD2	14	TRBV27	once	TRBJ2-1	CASRKTSAYNEQFF	TGTGCCAGCAGGAAGACTAGCGCCTACAATGAGCAGTTCTTC
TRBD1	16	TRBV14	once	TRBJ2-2	CASSPPQTGDTGELFF	TGTGCCAGCAGCCCGCCCCAGACAGGGGACACCGGGGAGCTGTTTTTT
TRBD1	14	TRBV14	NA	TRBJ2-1	CASSQGTGVGEQFF	TGTGCCAGCAGCCAAGGTACAGGGGTCGGGGAGCAGTTCTTC
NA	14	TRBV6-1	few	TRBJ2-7	CASMMHFESYEQYF	TGTGCCAGCATGATGCACTTCGAATCCTACGAGCAGTACTTC
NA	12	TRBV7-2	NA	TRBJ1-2	CASSLYNYGYTF	TGTGCCAGCAGCCTATACAACTATGGCTACACCTTC
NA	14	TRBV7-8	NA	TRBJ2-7	CASSLLGPGLEQYF	TGTGCCAGCAGCCTACTAGGTCCTGGTCTCGAGCAGTACTTC
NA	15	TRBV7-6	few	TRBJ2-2	CASSLGRKGTGELFF	TGTGCCAGCAGCTTAGGGCGGAAAGGTACCGGGGAGCTGTTTTTT
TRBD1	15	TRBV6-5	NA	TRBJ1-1	CASSLRQGWATEAFF	TGTGCCAGCAGTTTAAGACAGGGCTGGGCCACTGAAGCTTTCTTT
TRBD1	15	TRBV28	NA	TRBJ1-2	CASTIGGGAEYGYTF	TGTGCCAGCACTATCGGAGGGGGCGCGGAATATGGCTACACCTTC
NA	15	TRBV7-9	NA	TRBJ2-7	CASSPRTAIPYEQYF	TGTGCCAGCAGCCCTAGGACAGCGATACCCTACGAGCAGTACTTC
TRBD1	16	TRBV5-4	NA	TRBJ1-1	CASSWNRGGGNTEAFF	TGTGCCAGCAGCTGGAACAGGGGCGGAGGGAACACTGAAGCTTTCTTT
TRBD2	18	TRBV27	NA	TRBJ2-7	CASRATGTSGRSSYEQYF	TGTGCCAGCAGAGCAACCGGGACTAGCGGGAGGTCGTCCTACGAGCAGTACTTC
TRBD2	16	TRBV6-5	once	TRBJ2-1	CASSYSRLAGANEQFF	TGTGCCAGCAGTTACTCGAGGCTAGCGGGAGCCAATGAGCAGTTCTTC
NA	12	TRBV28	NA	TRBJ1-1	CASSPAGTEAFF	TGTGCCAGCAGTCCCGCCGGCACTGAAGCTTTCTTT
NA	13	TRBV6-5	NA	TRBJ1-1	CASSQRSGTEAFF	TGTGCCAGCAGCCAGCGTTCGGGCACTGAAGCTTTCTTT
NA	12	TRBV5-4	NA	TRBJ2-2	CASRTGTPFLFF	TGTGCCAGCAGAACCGGGACTCCTTTTTTATTTTTT
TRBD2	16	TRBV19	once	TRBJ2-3	CASSIGSGRTTDTQYF	TGTGCCAGTAGTATAGGAAGCGGGAGGACCACAGATACGCAGTATTTT
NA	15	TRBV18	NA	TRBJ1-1	CASSPGQLMNTEAFF	TGTGCCAGCTCACCCGGACAGCTCATGAACACTGAAGCTTTCTTT
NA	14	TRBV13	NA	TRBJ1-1	CASSSQNMNTEAFF	TGTGCCAGCAGCTCACAGAACATGAACACTGAAGCTTTCTTT
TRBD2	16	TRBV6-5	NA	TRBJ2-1	CASSYSTAGGYNEQFF	TGTGCCAGCAGTTACTCGACAGCGGGAGGCTACAATGAGCAGTTCTTC
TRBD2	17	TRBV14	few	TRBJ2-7	CASSQEVGLADSYEQYF	TGTGCCAGCAGCCAAGAAGTAGGACTAGCCGACTCCTACGAGCAGTACTTC
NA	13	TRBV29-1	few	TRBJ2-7	CSVDTGQGREQYF	TGCAGCGTTGATACGGGTCAGGGCCGCGAGCAGTACTTC
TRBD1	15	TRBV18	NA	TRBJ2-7	CASSPPGTGGDEQYF	TGTGCCAGCTCACCACCGGGGACAGGGGGCGACGAGCAGTACTTC
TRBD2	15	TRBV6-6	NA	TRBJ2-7	CASSYSGLASYEQYF	TGTGCCAGCAGTTACTCCGGACTAGCTAGCTACGAGCAGTACTTC
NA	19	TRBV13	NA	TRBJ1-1	CASSLVGGAGSSSNTEAFF	TGTGCCAGCAGCTTAGTGGGGGGGGCAGGGAGTAGTTCTAACACTGAAGCTTTCTTT
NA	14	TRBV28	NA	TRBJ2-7	CASSDLTGTYEQYF	TGTGCCAGCAGCGACCTTACAGGGACCTACGAGCAGTACTTC